Listed below are T cell receptor beta chains from one sample, sequenced in a study of breast tumors, draining lymph nodes, adjacent tissues. A single record per CDR3 protein comes from TCRdb applying MiXCR to the multiplex PCR reads. Among a few hundred thousand distinct CDR3 sequences listed, under 40% were seen once. The sample comprised axillary lymph node tissue. The receptors were gathered from a female donor with breast cancer. Some clones in this sample may be carry-over from other donors' samples. Each CDR3 is given with its conserved first and last residue. D genes are given only for firm matches. Expanded clones get a size class; other rows say once, few or many, or leave the size out.

j_call,clone_size,d_call,v_call,cdr3_aa,cdr3_nt
TRBJ2-1,many,TRBD1,TRBV5-1,CASSSVTGNEQFF,TGCGCCAGCAGCTCGGTGACAGGGAATGAGCAGTTCTTC
TRBJ2-7,many,NA,TRBV5-1,CASSPSGEGFGEQYF,TGCGCCAGCAGCCCCAGCGGAGAGGGGTTTGGCGAGCAGTACTTC
TRBJ2-1,NA,NA,TRBV10-3,CASMAVSYNEQFF,TGTGCCAGCATGGCAGTTTCCTACAATGAGCAGTTCTTC
TRBJ1-3,NA,NA,TRBV6-6,CASSGGTRLGYTIYF,TGTGCCAGCAGTGGAGGGACACGGCTTGGCTACACCATATATTTT
TRBJ2-3,NA,NA,TRBV12-5,CASGLATPGHTDTQYF,TGTGCTAGTGGTTTGGCAACTCCGGGACATACAGATACGCAGTATTTT
TRBJ2-1,few,NA,TRBV5-5,CASSPIGNSYNEQFF,TGTGCCAGCAGCCCGATTGGCAACTCCTACAATGAGCAGTTCTTC
TRBJ1-3,many,NA,TRBV20-1,CSATGIGNTIYF,TGCAGTGCCACAGGGATCGGAAACACCATATATTTT
TRBJ2-1,many,TRBD2,TRBV5-1,CASSLVTSGRVNHEQFF,TGCGCCAGCAGCTTGGTGACTAGCGGGAGGGTCAACCATGAGCAGTTCTTC
TRBJ2-7,NA,NA,TRBV5-4,CASSFDWAGNEQYF,TGTGCCAGCAGCTTTGACTGGGCCGGGAACGAGCAGTACTTC
TRBJ2-7,many,TRBD2,TRBV20-1,CSARTGTSLYEQYF,TGCAGTGCTAGAACCGGGACTAGCCTCTACGAGCAGTACTTC
TRBJ2-5,NA,NA,TRBV7-2,CASSNNRGVVAETQYF,TGTGCCAGCAGCAACAATAGGGGGGTCGTTGCGGAGACCCAGTACTTC
TRBJ2-1,NA,TRBD2,TRBV7-3,CASGLAGGGYNEQFF,TGTGCAAGCGGACTAGCGGGGGGGGGGTACAATGAGCAGTTCTTC
TRBJ1-6,NA,NA,TRBV15,CATSRGIYNSPLHF,TGTGCCACCAGCAGGGGAATCTATAATTCACCCCTCCACTTT
TRBJ1-6,many,NA,TRBV18,CASSPQGLYNSPLHF,TGTGCCAGCTCACCGCAGGGTCTCTATAATTCACCCCTCCACTTT
TRBJ1-5,few,NA,TRBV5-6,CASSLGEWLRQPQHF,TGTGCCAGCAGCTTGGGGGAATGGCTAAGGCAGCCCCAGCATTTT
TRBJ2-5,NA,NA,TRBV20-1,CSAKIGKYQETQYF,TGCAGTGCTAAGATCGGGAAGTACCAAGAGACCCAGTACTTC
TRBJ2-3,NA,TRBD2,TRBV15,CATSRGRLAGGQDTQYF,TGCGCCACCAGCAGGGGAAGACTAGCGGGGGGGCAAGATACGCAGTATTTT
TRBJ1-2,many,NA,TRBV5-5,CASSFDMNYGYTF,TGTGCCAGCAGCTTTGACATGAACTATGGCTACACCTTC
TRBJ1-2,NA,NA,TRBV25-1,CATRDSYGYTF,TGTGCCACCCGGGACTCCTATGGCTACACCTTC
TRBJ1-6,many,NA,TRBV6-1,CASTGWNSPLHF,TGTGCCAGCACCGGGTGGAATTCACCCCTCCACTTT
TRBJ1-5,NA,NA,TRBV5-4,CASSLDQRQHF,TGTGCCAGCAGCTTGGATCAGCGCCAGCATTTT
TRBJ2-4,NA,NA,TRBV7-9,CASSPPTVNKNIQHF,TGTGCCAGCAGCCCGCCAACAGTGAATAAAAACATTCAGCACTTC
TRBJ1-2,many,NA,TRBV15,CATSRGSDRYGYTF,TGTGCCACCAGCAGAGGGTCGGACAGATATGGCTACACCTTC
TRBJ1-4,many,NA,TRBV2,CASSWDRWANEKLFF,TGTGCCAGCAGTTGGGACCGTTGGGCTAATGAAAAACTGTTTTTT
TRBJ2-3,NA,NA,TRBV20-1,CSARGGRNTQYF,TGCAGTGCTAGAGGGGGACGGAATACGCAGTATTTT
TRBJ2-5,NA,TRBD2,TRBV3-1,CASSQSGGIETQYF,TGTGCCAGCAGCCAATCCGGGGGGATCGAGACCCAGTACTTC
TRBJ2-2,many,NA,TRBV11-2,CASSLGQNTGELFF,TGTGCCAGCAGCCTGGGACAGAACACCGGGGAGCTGTTTTTT
TRBJ1-2,many,NA,TRBV18,CASSPPGQGSGYTF,TGTGCCAGCTCACCACCGGGACAAGGTAGCGGCTACACCTTC
TRBJ2-7,many,TRBD2,TRBV7-9,CASSSSGDGSYEQYF,TGTGCCAGCAGCTCAAGCGGGGATGGCTCCTACGAGCAGTACTTC
TRBJ1-5,NA,NA,TRBV5-1,CASSLDPSNHPQHF,TGCGCCAGCAGCTTGGATCCCTCTAATCACCCCCAGCATTTT
TRBJ2-1,NA,NA,TRBV7-2,CASSPSRGVGGNEQFF,TGTGCCAGCAGCCCGAGTCGCGGAGTTGGGGGAAATGAGCAGTTCTTC
TRBJ2-5,many,NA,TRBV4-1,CASSPPGLETQYF,TGCGCCAGCAGCCCTCCGGGACTAGAGACCCAGTACTTC
TRBJ2-5,many,NA,TRBV7-8,CASSLSQDQETQYF,TGTGCCAGCAGCTTAAGCCAGGACCAAGAGACCCAGTACTTC
TRBJ1-5,NA,NA,TRBV2,CASTNRFTETQHF,TGTGCCAGCACCAACAGGTTTACGGAGACCCAGCATTTT
TRBJ1-2,many,TRBD1,TRBV19,CASVTGTNGYTF,TGTGCCAGCGTGACAGGGACTAACGGCTACACCTTC
TRBJ2-4,NA,NA,TRBV14,CASSQDIDLAKNIQYF,TGTGCCAGCAGCCAAGATATAGATCTTGCCAAAAACATTCAGTACTTC
TRBJ2-4,many,TRBD1,TRBV5-5,CASSLAPGGSNIQYF,TGTGCCAGCAGCTTGGCCCCAGGGGGCTCAAACATTCAGTACTTC
TRBJ2-3,many,TRBD2,TRBV5-1,CASAGAGGRGTDTQYF,TGCGCCAGCGCCGGGGCCGGCGGGAGGGGCACAGATACGCAGTATTTT
TRBJ2-7,many,NA,TRBV7-2,CASSLPPQYEQYF,TGTGCCAGCAGCTTACCCCCTCAGTACGAGCAGTACTTC
TRBJ2-7,few,TRBD1,TRBV6-2/TRBV6-3,CASSYSFDRGYRNEQYF,TGTGCCAGCAGTTACAGTTTCGACAGGGGGTATAGGAACGAGCAGTACTTC
TRBJ2-6,many,NA,TRBV4-3,CASSQGQAGANVLTF,TGCGCCAGCAGCCAAGGACAGGCTGGGGCCAACGTCCTGACTTTC
TRBJ2-1,NA,NA,TRBV2,CGSSEQGDEQFF,TGTGGCAGCAGTGAACAGGGCGATGAGCAGTTCTTC
TRBJ2-2,once,TRBD1,TRBV6-1,CASGRGPRELFF,TGTGCCAGCGGCAGGGGGCCTCGGGAGCTGTTTTTT
TRBJ2-3,many,TRBD2,TRBV20-1,CSALAGGGDTQYF,TGCAGTGCTCTAGCGGGAGGGGGAGATACGCAGTATTTT
TRBJ2-7,many,TRBD2,TRBV6-6,CASSYSPSGAYEQYF,TGTGCCAGCAGTTACTCGCCCAGCGGGGCCTACGAGCAGTACTTC
TRBJ2-7,NA,TRBD1,TRBV6-1,CASSELTGVFEQCF,TGTGCCAGCAGTGAGCTGACAGGGGTCTTCGAGCAGTGCTTC